This passage covers 8 T cell receptor beta chains from one sample sequenced in a study of T cell changes during pregnancy in multiple sclerosis (dated by TCRdb to about 2019). Libraries were constructed by the immunoSEQ multiplex PCR assay. What TCRdb holds here is the immuneACCESS table cut down to in-frame rearrangements. Part of the clones is not present; checked against another copy, under half of the missing clones reflect an unresolved V gene, and the others are unexplained. Recorded for this sample are about 70,000 clones; 91% of them occurred a single time. 2.3% of the sample is held by the ten biggest clonotypes. The specimen was peripheral blood, collected in the first trimester of pregnancy. Receptors originate from a female donor with multiple sclerosis, enrolled in a pregnancy study.

V usage is TRBV9 and J usage is TRBJ2-5, with 7 bases lining up with TRBD2. This CDR3 spans 14 amino acids. Trimming cost V 0 bases and J 3 bases; bases outside gene matches: 2. Germline V gives CDR1 SGDLS, CDR2 YYNGEE. This chain's CDR3 is CASSVDLAEETQYF. CDR3 DNA sequence: TGTGCCAGCAGCGTAGATCTAGCGGAAGAGACCCAGTACTTC.

The chain's CDR3 is CASSLEGDGVYGYTF. Here the CDR3 DNA reads TGTGCCAGCAGCTTAGAAGGCGACGGAGTCTATGGCTACACCTTC. V is TRBV7-9 and J is TRBJ1-2; no firm D call. V was pared by 1 base and J by 4 bases, with 13 bases between. This CDR3 is built from 15 residues. Per the germline V gene, CDR1 is SEHNR and CDR2 is FQNEAQ (reference sequence).

The chain combines TRBV5-4 with TRBJ2-1; D is unresolved. The length of the CDR3 is 13 residues. Per germline, CDR1 SGHNT and CDR2 YYREEE (reference sequence). V lost 2 bases, J lost 7 bases, and 10 bases lay in between. The DNA for the CDR3 is TGTGCCAGCAGCTTCCCGAACCGGAATGAGCAGTTCTTC. Residues: CASSFPNRNEQFF.

The V and J genes are TRBV27 and TRBJ1-1; D remains unclear. V gave up 5 bases and J gave up 5 bases, with 15 bases separating them. The CDR3 loop spans 14 amino acids. Germline CDR1 is MNHEY and CDR2 is SMNVEV (reference sequence). Here the CDR3 DNA reads TGTGCCAGCAGTCCGGCTTTTGAGAGGACTGAAGCTTTCTTT. It codes for CASSPAFERTEAFF.

Concerning this clone itself: A junction boundary mismatches the germline segment, possibly from a read error. The CDR3, as DNA: TGCGCCAGCAGCTTGTCCCGGGACAGGGGGGTAAATTCACCCCTCCTCTTT. This sequence encodes CASSLSRDRGVNSPLLF. The chain links TRBV5-1 to TRBJ1-6; 11 bases map to TRBD1. The germline V gene encodes CDR1 SGHRS and CDR2 YFSETQ. The CDR3 has 17 residues.

V gene TRBV7-2 combines with J gene TRBJ2-2; TRBD2 agrees at 14 bases. Per germline, CDR1 SGHTA and CDR2 FQGNSA. CDR3 length equals 19 residues. J gave up 7 bases and V 5 bases, and 15 bases lay outside the gene matches. In DNA, the CDR3 is TGTGCCAGCAGCCCTACCCGCCGACTAGCGGGGGGGCCAGGCGGGGAGCTGTTTTTT. Its translation: CASSPTRRLAGGPGGELFF.

The rearrangement links TRBV19 to TRBJ1-4; D may be TRBD1 (6 bases). V gave up 3 bases and J gave up 8 bases, with 13 bases separating them. Germline CDR1 and CDR2: LNHDA and SQIVND (reference sequence). This CDR3 contains 14 residues. CDR3 in DNA: TGTGCCAGTAGTATGAGGGGGTCGAAAGAAAAACTGTTTTTT. The encoded protein is CASSMRGSKEKLFF.

The chain carries TRBV5-5 and TRBJ1-2; D is ambiguous. Germline V CDR1 and CDR2: SGHKS, YYEKEE (reference sequence). The CDR3 is 14 residues long. The V gene lost 0 bases and the J gene lost 1 base, with 7 bases spanning the gap. The CDR3 DNA reads as TGTGCCAGCAGCTTGGCCGGAGTTAACTATGGCTACACCTTC. Translated: CASSLAGVNYGYTF. Full variable domain (outside the CDR3, taken from reference TRBV5-5 and TRBJ1-2): DAGVTQSPTHLIKTRGQQVTLRCSPISGHKSVSWYQQVLGQGPQFIFQYYEKEERGRGNFPDRFSARQFPNYSSELNVNALLLGDSALYLCASSLAGVNYGYTFGSGTRLTVV.